These 8 T cell receptor beta chains were sequenced from one sample in a study of cytomegalovirus exposure and HLA in healthy donors. A multiplex PCR was run with 60 Vbeta primers and 13 Jbeta primers. Clones were read by immunoSEQ multiplex PCR, and TCRdb kept only the in-frame ones, dropping some. The sample has some 130,000 clones; roughly 80% are singletons. The sequenced sample consisted of PBMCs. The receptors were sampled from a man under 40 in good health and CMV-seronegative.

V is TRBV5-6 and J is TRBJ1-1; 9 bases map to TRBD1. With V trimmed by 4 bases and J by 4 bases, 8 bases remained unmatched. Germline lookup yields CDR1 SGHDT and CDR2 YYEEEE. The CDR3 contains 15 residues. The CDR3: CASSLTGGGRTEAFF. Written as DNA, the CDR3 is TGTGCCAGCAGCCTGACAGGGGGAGGACGCACTGAAGCTTTCTTT.

V usage is TRBV13 and J usage is TRBJ2-3; 8 bases align to TRBD1. Germline CDR1 and CDR2: PRHDT and FYEKMQ (reference sequence). The CDR3 spans 15 residues. V gave up 1 base and J gave up 3 bases; unmatched junction bases: 3. The CDR3 reads CASSLVDRVTDTQYF. The CDR3, as DNA: TGTGCCAGCAGCTTAGTGGACAGGGTAACAGATACGCAGTATTTT. Variable domain in full (rest from reference TRBV13 and TRBJ2-3): AAGVIQSPRHLIKEKRETATLKCYPIPRHDTVYWYQQGPGQDPQFLISFYEKMQSDKGSIPDRFSAQQFSDYHSELNMSSLELGDSALYFCASSLVDRVTDTQYFGPGTRLTVL.

The chain recombines TRBV28 with TRBJ1-2, with unresolved D. The CDR3 covers 14 residues. Trimming cost V 3 bases and J 4 bases, with 12 bases left between them. The germline CDR1 and CDR2 sequences are MDHEN and SYDVKM. CDR3 residues: CASSFGGLSYGYTF. DNA for the CDR3: TGTGCCAGCAGTTTTGGAGGGTTGTCCTATGGCTACACCTTC.

The chain uses TRBV7-2 and TRBJ2-2, with TRBD2 matching over 10 bases. Germline V gene lookup returns CDR1 SGHTA and CDR2 FQGNSA. Germline trimming cut 1 base from V and 6 bases from J; bases unmatched to any gene: 5. This CDR3 has 16 residues. This CDR3 reads CASSLEASGSAGELFF. The CDR3 bases are TGTGCCAGCAGCTTAGAGGCTAGCGGGAGCGCCGGGGAGCTGTTTTTT.

The V gene is TRBV7-9, the J gene TRBJ1-1; unclear D gene. CDR1 SEHNR and CDR2 FQNEAQ come from the germline V gene (reference sequence). The CDR3 extends over 13 amino acids. The V and J ends lost 3 bases and 3 bases respectively, with 8 bases between them. CDR3 DNA sequence: TGTGCCAGCAGCTTGTATCCGGACACTGAAGCTTTCTTT. This encodes CASSLYPDTEAFF.

The chain uses TRBV5-1 and TRBJ1-5; the match to TRBD1 covers 9 bases. This CDR3 spans 15 amino acids. Germline CDR1 and CDR2: SGHRS and YFSETQ. Unmatched junction bases numbered 2, after V lost 2 bases and J lost 2 bases. The CDR3 protein is CASSLQGAGNQPQHF. The CDR3 bases are TGCGCCAGCAGCTTACAGGGGGCCGGCAATCAGCCCCAGCATTTT.

This clone appeared a few times. The chain is built from TRBV7-9 and TRBJ1-4; 7 positions agree with TRBD1. With 1 base clipped from V and 5 bases from J, the junction kept 4 bases outside the gene matches. The CDR3 consists of 15 residues. Germline V gives CDR1 SEHNR, CDR2 FQNEAQ (reference sequence). The CDR3 loop is CASSLEGTVNEKLFF. The DNA for the CDR3 is TGTGCCAGCAGCTTAGAAGGGACAGTGAATGAAAAACTGTTTTTT. The whole variable domain, filled in from reference TRBV7-9 and TRBJ1-4, reads DTGVSQNPRHKITKRGQNVTFRCDPISEHNRLYWYRQTLGQGPEFLTYFQNEAQLEKSRLLSDRFSAERPKGSFSTLEIQRTEQGDSAMYLCASSLEGTVNEKLFFGSGTQLSVL.

V usage is TRBV5-1 and J usage is TRBJ2-7; TRBD2 aligns across 9 bases. Germline loops: CDR1 SGHRS, CDR2 YFSETQ. The V gene end was trimmed by 9 bases and the J gene end by 5 bases; junction bases not matched to a gene: 12. CDR3 length equals 14 residues. The CDR3 nucleotides are TGCGCCACCAGACTAGCGGATCCTCAAAACGAGCAGTACTTC. Its protein is CATRLADPQNEQYF.